What follows are 27 T cell receptor beta chains derived from one specimen sequenced in a study of cytomegalovirus exposure and HLA in healthy donors. Assay used: immunoSEQ multiplex PCR; TCRdb lists only in-frame clones, some missing. The sample consists of roughly 60,000 clones, approximately 96% of them appearing once. Sequencing was done on a sample of PBMCs. All receptors derive from a man aged 18 to 30 in good health and CMV-seronegative.

The CDR3 spells CAISDRASGRVGYEQFF. CDR3 coding DNA: TGTGCCATCAGTGACCGGGCTAGCGGGAGGGTGGGCTATGAGCAGTTCTTC. The V gene is TRBV10-3, the J gene TRBJ2-1; 12 nucleotides align to TRBD2. This CDR3 has 17 residues. V lost 3 bases, J lost 8 bases, and 11 bases stayed unmatched. The germline CDR1 and CDR2 sequences are ENHRY and SYGVKD.

DNA of the CDR3: TGTGCCAGCTCACCTCGGGTATTGGTAGAGAACACTGAAGCTTTCTTT. Translated: CASSPRVLVENTEAFF. The V call is TRBV18, the J call TRBJ1-1, with D hard to call. The CDR3 consists of 16 residues. The germline V gene encodes CDR1 KGHSH and CDR2 LQKENI. Trimming removed 3 bases from V and 1 base from J, with 15 bases in between.

V and J are TRBV7-2 and TRBJ2-1, with a possible D match to TRBD2 (6 bases). This CDR3 has 14 amino acids. V was shortened by 3 bases and J by 6 bases, with 12 bases between the two germline ends. Germline values: CDR1 SGHTA, CDR2 FQGNSA. CDR3 in DNA: TGTGCCAGCAGCTTCGGGGGAGTCCCCAATGAGCAGTTCTTC. Translating gives CASSFGGVPNEQFF.

The J gene is TRBJ1-2, the V gene TRBV5-8, with TRBD1 matching 8 bases. Germline V gives CDR1 SGHTS, CDR2 YDEGEE. The CDR3 loop spans 14 amino acids. V gave up 1 base and J gave up 4 bases; unmatched junction bases: 3. The CDR3 region is CASSLTGGGYGYTF. CDR3 DNA sequence: TGTGCCAGCAGCTTGACAGGGGGAGGCTATGGCTACACCTTC.

This clone was recorded once. This sequence joins TRBV7-4 and TRBJ1-5, with D possibly TRBD1 on 5 matching bases. Germline V gives CDR1 SGHVT, CDR2 SQSDAQ. V lost 5 bases to trimming and J lost 1 base, with 18 bases between them. The CDR3 covers 17 residues. CDR3 sequence (DNA): TGTGCCAGCAGCCAAGGGGTCGACAGTGGCAGCAATCAGCCCCAGCATTTT. This encodes CASSQGVDSGSNQPQHF.

This chain uses TRBV9 with TRBJ2-1; weak D call: TRBD2 (5 bases). Per the germline V gene, CDR1 is SGDLS and CDR2 is YYNGEE. V lost 4 bases and J lost 6, with 14 bases in between. There are 14 residues in the CDR3. CDR3 residues: CASSRADWINEQFF. The CDR3 DNA is TGTGCCAGCAGCCGTGCGGACTGGATCAATGAGCAGTTCTTC.

This clone has a single count. The rearrangement links TRBV6-4 to TRBJ2-7; no reliable D call. Per the germline V gene, CDR1 is MRHNA and CDR2 is SNTAGT. The V end was cut by 8 bases, the J end by 0 bases, with 8 bases between. This CDR3 is 12 amino acids long. CDR3: CASHFSSYEQYF. The CDR3 DNA reads as TGTGCCAGCCATTTTAGCTCCTACGAGCAGTACTTC.

This chain connects TRBV7-9 to TRBJ2-3, with a weak D call TRBD1 (5 bases). In germline, CDR1 is SEHNR, CDR2 FQNEAQ (reference sequence). This CDR3 region has 14 residues. Trimming cost V 5 bases and J 3 bases, with 12 bases left between them. CDR3 in DNA: TGTGCCAGCAGCGACCTACAGGTTACAGATACGCAGTATTTT. It specifies CASSDLQVTDTQYF.

As DNA, the CDR3 is TGTGCCAGCAGCGCTAGCGGCTCCTACAATGAGCAGTTCTTC. Translating gives CASSASGSYNEQFF. This chain connects TRBV9 to TRBJ2-1; 7 nucleotides match TRBD2. Germline-derived CDR1 and CDR2 are SGDLS and YYNGEE. The V and J ends lost 3 bases and 0 bases, in that order; junction bases with no gene match: 0. This CDR3 comprises 14 residues.

The CDR3, as DNA: TGTGCCAGCTCACCTGGTTCAAGACTAGCGGGACCGCCTTACGAGCAGTACTTC. As protein: CASSPGSRLAGPPYEQYF. The gene calls are TRBV18 and TRBJ2-7, with TRBD2 matching over 11 bases. Germline assignment: CDR1 KGHSH and CDR2 LQKENI. The V segment lost 3 bases and the J segment 4 bases; nucleotides outside the gene matches: 14. This CDR3 comprises 18 residues. Variable domain in full (rest from reference TRBV18 and TRBJ2-7): NAGVMQNPRHLVRRRGQEARLRCSPMKGHSHVYWYRQLPEEGLKFMVYLQKENIIDESGMPKERFSAEFPKEGPSILRIQQVVRGDSAAYFCASSPGSRLAGPPYEQYFGPGTRLTVT.

The chain uses TRBV6-6 and TRBJ2-7; 8 nucleotides agree with TRBD2. The V and J ends lost 5 bases and 1 base, in that order; junction bases with no gene match: 4. This CDR3 is 14 amino acids long. Germline CDR1 reads MNHNY; CDR2 reads SVGAGI (reference sequence). In DNA form, the CDR3 reads TGTGCCAGCAGTCATACTAGCGGATCCTACGAGCAGTACTTC. It is translated as CASSHTSGSYEQYF.

This chain joins TRBV13 and TRBJ1-1; weak D call: TRBD1 (6 bases). The V end lost 1 base, the J end lost 4 bases, and 16 bases lay between the germline ends. The CDR3 covers 16 residues. Germline values: CDR1 PRHDT, CDR2 FYEKMQ (reference sequence). The CDR3 DNA follows: TGTGCCAGCAGCTTAGTCGCTGGGGGCGATGGCACTGAAGCTTTCTTT. Encoded protein: CASSLVAGGDGTEAFF.

DNA for the CDR3: TGCAGCGCATCGGAGAACAGGGAAAAACTGTTTTTT. Translating gives CSASENREKLFF. The chain carries TRBV29-1 and TRBJ1-4, with D tentatively TRBD1 (5 bases). Germline CDR1 reads SQVTM; CDR2 reads ANQGSEA. The germline V and J ends were trimmed by 7 bases and 8 bases, with 14 bases remaining between them. CDR3 length equals 12 residues.

The chain employs TRBV9 and TRBJ2-6; a possible D gene is TRBD1 (6 bases). Trimming cost V 6 bases and J 0 bases, with 10 bases left between them. The CDR3 has 15 residues. Germline lookup yields CDR1 SGDLS and CDR2 YYNGEE. CDR3 loop: CASNRDISGANVLTF. The CDR3 bases are TGTGCCAGCAACAGGGACATCTCTGGGGCCAACGTCCTGACTTTC. The full variable domain, rest sourced from reference TRBV9 and TRBJ2-6, is DSGVTQTPKHLITATGQRVTLRCSPRSGDLSVYWYQQSLDQGLQFLIQYYNGEERAKGNILERFSAQQFPDLHSELNLSSLELGDSALYFCASNRDISGANVLTFGAGSRLTVL.

CDR3 in amino acids: CSVQLYSGNTIYF. The DNA for the CDR3 is TGCAGCGTCCAACTGTACTCTGGAAACACCATATATTTT. The gene calls are TRBV29-1 and TRBJ1-3; unclear D gene. V lost 6 bases, J lost 0 bases, and 9 bases lay in between. The CDR3 has 13 residues. Per germline, CDR1 SQVTM and CDR2 ANQGSEA.

This chain uses TRBV15 with TRBJ2-4; 10 bases match TRBD2. Germline V gene sequence: CDR1 LNHNV, CDR2 YYDKDF (reference sequence). The trim removed 0 bases at V and 7 bases at J, leaving 9 bases unmatched. This CDR3 region has 17 residues. The CDR3 protein is CATSRDHSGGEINIQYF. CDR3 in DNA: TGTGCCACCAGCAGAGATCACAGCGGGGGGGAAATTAACATTCAGTACTTC.

The J gene is TRBJ1-5, the V gene TRBV25-1; D remains unclear. The CDR3 runs to 15 residues. The V gene lost 4 bases and the J gene lost 0 bases, with 10 bases spanning the gap. Germline assignment: CDR1 MGHDK and CDR2 SYGVNS. For the CDR3, the DNA is TGTGCCAGCAGTGGCGGGCCAGATAGCAATCAGCCCCAGCATTTT. It specifies CASSGGPDSNQPQHF.

The chain couples TRBV7-2 to TRBJ2-3; D remains unclear. Germline loops: CDR1 SGHTA, CDR2 FQGNSA. The CDR3 is 14 residues long. Trimming pared 0 bases from V and 6 bases from J, leaving 10 bases between. The DNA for the CDR3 is TGTGCCAGCAGCTTAGCCAGTATTGGCGATACGCAGTATTTT. Protein product: CASSLASIGDTQYF.

The V call is TRBV5-1, the J call TRBJ2-3, with a tentative D call TRBD2 (5 bases). CDR3 length equals 15 residues. Germline CDR1 reads SGHRS; CDR2 reads YFSETQ. V was cut by 5 bases and J by 0 bases, with 13 bases left in between. CDR3 protein: CASSSNGISTDTQYF. The CDR3 DNA reads TGCGCCAGCAGTTCTAACGGGATTAGCACAGATACGCAGTATTTT.

This chain links TRBV4-1 with TRBJ2-6; D not resolved. The germline V gene has CDR1 MGHRA and CDR2 YSYEKL. This CDR3 has 16 amino acids. V shed 4 bases and J shed 1 base, with 11 bases lying between them. The CDR3 loop is CASSPSPGSGANVLTF. The CDR3 region has the DNA TGCGCCAGCAGCCCCTCGCCGGGTTCTGGGGCCAACGTCCTGACTTTC.

The genes are TRBV6-5 and TRBJ2-5; weak D call: TRBD2 (6 bases). This CDR3 has 14 amino acids. Between the trimmed V and J ends, which lost 2 bases and 5 bases, there was a span of 12 bases. Germline values: CDR1 MNHEY, CDR2 SVGAGI. CDR3 in DNA: TGTGCCAGCAGTTACGAGGGCGGGGAGGAGACCCAGTACTTC. As protein: CASSYEGGEETQYF.

This clone was observed once. V usage is TRBV5-4 and J usage is TRBJ2-3, with 10 bases that match TRBD2. This CDR3 comprises 15 residues. Germline values: CDR1 SGHNT, CDR2 YYREEE (reference sequence). V lost 4 bases to trimming and J lost 1 base; unmatched junction nucleotides: 3. The CDR3 loop is CASSRTSGGTDTQYF. The CDR3 bases are TGTGCCAGCAGCCGGACTAGCGGTGGCACAGATACGCAGTATTTT. Drawing the rest from reference TRBV5-4 and TRBJ2-3, the complete variable domain is ETGVTQSPTHLIKTRGQQVTLRCSSQSGHNTVSWYQQALGQGPQFIFQYYREEENGRGNFPPRFSGLQFPNYSSELNVNALELDDSALYLCASSRTSGGTDTQYFGPGTRLTVL.

In nucleotides, the CDR3 is TGTGCCAGCAGTTACTCGGCTAGCATCGGTGAGCAGTTCTTC. Residues: CASSYSASIGEQFF. V gene TRBV6-5 combines with J gene TRBJ2-1; perhaps TRBD2 as D (5 bases). Trimming removed 0 bases from V and 9 bases from J, with 12 bases in between. The length of the CDR3 is 14 residues. The germline gives CDR1 MNHEY, CDR2 SVGAGI.

V and J are TRBV9 and TRBJ2-5; possible D gene TRBD1, 5 bases. There are 14 residues in the CDR3. CDR1 is SGDLS and CDR2 is YYNGEE in the germline V gene. V dropped 4 bases and J dropped 0 bases, with 10 bases sitting between them. In DNA form, the CDR3 reads TGTGCCAGCAGCCGAGACAGAAACCAAGAGACCCAGTACTTC. Amino acids: CASSRDRNQETQYF. Filled out from reference TRBV9 and TRBJ2-5, the complete variable domain reads DSGVTQTPKHLITATGQRVTLRCSPRSGDLSVYWYQQSLDQGLQFLIQYYNGEERAKGNILERFSAQQFPDLHSELNLSSLELGDSALYFCASSRDRNQETQYFGPGTRLLVL.

The V call is TRBV30, the J call TRBJ1-2; 12 positions match TRBD1. With V trimmed by 3 bases and J by 4 bases, 3 bases remained unmatched. The CDR3 spans 14 residues. Per germline, CDR1 GTSNPN and CDR2 SVGIG (reference sequence). CDR3 in DNA: TGTGCCTGGAGGGGGACAGGGGGCGGCTATGGCTACACCTTC. Protein product: CAWRGTGGGYGYTF.

V is TRBV28 and J is TRBJ2-7; D unclear. CDR3 length equals 12 residues. Per germline, CDR1 MDHEN and CDR2 SYDVKM. Between the trimmed V and J ends, which lost 6 bases and 3 bases, there was a span of 9 bases. This chain's CDR3 is CASSRQDYEQYF. The DNA of the CDR3 is TGTGCCAGCAGCAGACAAGACTACGAGCAGTACTTC.

The chain joins TRBV11-2 to TRBJ2-1, with D perhaps TRBD1 (6 bases). V was shortened by 3 bases and J by 8 bases, with 11 bases between the two germline ends. This CDR3 spans 13 amino acids. Germline loops: CDR1 SGHAT, CDR2 FQNNGV. This chain's CDR3 is CASSFDRSHEQFF. As DNA, the CDR3 is TGTGCCAGCAGCTTTGACAGGAGCCATGAGCAGTTCTTC.